Below are 32 T cell receptor beta chains sequenced from a single sample in a study of vaccination and CD4 T cells after COVID-19. No antigens are known for them. The treatment is: roughly ten-day PBMC culture with coronavirus spike peptide pools or control peptides (ViraFEST assay). Cultured CD4+ T cell DNA underwent sequencing with the Oncomine TCR Beta short-read assay. TCRdb re-derived calls from the PCR reads in MiXCR, one entry per CDR3 protein. Found here are fewer than 25,000 distinct CDR3 sequences, 40% to 45% of them singletons; the top ten hold under 15%. Sample: CD4+ T cells from blood, cultured in vitro. Every receptor here comes from a human donor who had recovered from COVID-19.

CDR3 region: CAYGPAGSGANVLTF. DNA of the CDR3: TGTGCCTACGGTCCAGCCGGCTCTGGGGCCAACGTCCTGACTTTC. The chain couples TRBV2 to TRBJ2-6; D unclear. Trimming removed 11 bases at V and 0 bases at J, with 14 bases between. This CDR3 spans 15 amino acids. Germline V CDR1 and CDR2: SNHLY, FYNNEI. Using reference TRBV2 and TRBJ2-6 for the parts outside the CDR3, the full variable domain is EPEVTQTPSHQVTQMGQEVILRCVPISNHLYFYWYRQILGQKVEFLVSFYNNEISEKSEIFDDQFSVERPDGSNFTLKIRSTKLEDSAMYFCAYGPAGSGANVLTFGAGSRLTVL.

The chain carries TRBV11-1 and TRBJ2-7; the D gene is possibly TRBD2 (5 bases). The CDR3 is 14 amino acids. Germline CDR1 is SGHAT and CDR2 is FQDESV (reference sequence). V lost 6 bases, J lost 2 bases, and 14 bases lay in between. CDR3 coding DNA: TGTGCCAGCAGTTCTCGAGGGTTGACCTACGAGCAGTACTTC. This sequence encodes CASSSRGLTYEQYF. Full variable domain (missing parts from reference TRBV11-1 and TRBJ2-7): EAEVAQSPRYKITEKSQAVAFWCDPISGHATLYWYRQILGQGPELLVQFQDESVVDDSQLPKDRFSAERLKGVDSTLKIQPAELGDSAMYLCASSSRGLTYEQYFGPGTRLTVT.

This clonotype came up a few times. The chain employs TRBV7-9 and TRBJ2-2, with D possibly being TRBD2 (6 bases). The germline V gene has CDR1 SEHNR and CDR2 FQNEAQ (reference sequence). The length of the CDR3 is 16 residues. V lost 5 bases and J 0 bases, leaving 13 bases between the germline ends. CDR3 DNA sequence: TGTGCCAGCAGCCCGGGGGAATTTGCGAACACCGGGGAGCTGTTTTTT. Encoded protein: CASSPGEFANTGELFF. The entire variable domain, with the rest obtained from reference TRBV7-9 and TRBJ2-2, is as follows: DTGVSQNPRHKITKRGQNVTFRCDPISEHNRLYWYRQTLGQGPEFLTYFQNEAQLEKSRLLSDRFSAERPKGSFSTLEIQRTEQGDSAMYLCASSPGEFANTGELFFGEGSRLTVL.

This chain links TRBV4-3 with TRBJ2-3; 9 nucleotides match TRBD2. CDR1 and CDR2 (germline): LGHNA, YSLEER. The CDR3 length is 15 residues. Trimming removed 3 bases from V and 5 bases from J; junction bases left unmatched: 6. The DNA of the CDR3 is TGCGCCAGCAGCCAGAGGGGAGCGGGAGGAGATACGCAGTATTTT. Encoded protein: CASSQRGAGGDTQYF.

The table lists this clonotype with a few counts. V and J are TRBV24-1 and TRBJ2-3; 10 nucleotides agree with TRBD2. V lost 5 bases, J lost 3 bases, and 7 bases stayed unmatched. The CDR3 extends over 16 amino acids. Germline V gene sequence: CDR1 KGHDR, CDR2 SFDVKD. The CDR3 DNA reads TGTGCCACCAGTGCCGCGGGACTAGCGCAAACAGATACGCAGTATTTT. It specifies CATSAAGLAQTDTQYF.

By proportion, this clonotype is medium-sized. The V and J genes are TRBV20-1 and TRBJ1-3, with TRBD1 matching 7 bases. Germline V gives CDR1 DFQATT, CDR2 SNEGSKA (reference sequence). CDR3 length: 13 amino acids. Trimming removed 4 bases from V and 4 bases from J; junction bases left unmatched: 4. The CDR3, as DNA: TGCAGTGCTATACAGGGGTTGGGAAACACCATATATTTT. Residues: CSAIQGLGNTIYF.

This clonotype has only a few counts. The chain employs TRBV7-3 and TRBJ1-6, with TRBD1 as a possible D gene (5 bases). Trimming left V 6 bases short and J 7 bases short, with 19 bases between. Germline V gene lookup returns CDR1 SGHTA and CDR2 FQGTGA. This CDR3 is 16 amino acids long. CDR3 loop: CASSCCYRLHNSPLHF. The CDR3 nucleotides are TGTGCCAGCAGTTGTTGTTACAGGCTCCACAATTCACCCCTCCACTTT.

The chain combines TRBV20-1 with TRBJ2-3; the match to TRBD2 covers 16 bases. This CDR3 spans 17 amino acids. V lost 4 bases and J lost 4; bases outside the gene matches: 8. Germline V CDR1 and CDR2: DFQATT, SNEGSKA (reference sequence). In nucleotides, the CDR3 is TGCAGTGCTATTGGGTGGGGACTAGCGGGAGGGGCAGATACGCAGTATTTT. Its translation: CSAIGWGLAGGADTQYF.

The chain combines TRBV6-1 with TRBJ2-2; the match to TRBD2 covers 8 bases. The germline V gene has CDR1 MNHNS and CDR2 SASEGT. The CDR3 contains 15 residues. V dropped 3 bases and J dropped 5; count of bases not matched to a gene: 5. The CDR3 sequence: CASSEGIAGTGELFF. The CDR3, as DNA: TGTGCCAGCAGTGAGGGGATAGCGGGAACCGGGGAGCTGTTTTTT.

The V and J genes are TRBV4-2 and TRBJ1-6, with D tentatively TRBD1 (6 bases). Trimming took 3 bases from V and 7 from J, leaving 13 bases between them. The V gene's germline CDR1 is LGHNA and CDR2 YNFKEQ. The length of the CDR3 is 15 residues. Here the CDR3 DNA reads TGTGCCAGCAGCCAGGCTCAGACAGGAAATTCACCCCTCCACTTT. It translates to CASSQAQTGNSPLHF.

The sample holds a few counts of this clonotype. The chain is built from TRBV27 and TRBJ2-5, with a weak D call TRBD2 (5 bases). The CDR3 is made up of 15 amino acids. Germline CDR1 reads MNHEY; CDR2 reads SMNVEV (reference sequence). Trimming pared 4 bases from V and 1 base from J, leaving 13 bases between. The CDR3 spells CASSSGNWGQETQYF. The CDR3 coding sequence is TGTGCCAGCAGTTCGGGGAATTGGGGCCAAGAGACCCAGTACTTC.

This clonotype was seen more than once but under ten times. The chain employs TRBV7-9 and TRBJ1-5; no reliable D call. The CDR3 consists of 14 residues. The V gene lost 7 bases and the J gene lost 0 bases, with 10 bases spanning the gap. In germline, CDR1 is SEHNR, CDR2 FQNEAQ (reference sequence). The CDR3: CASTPDGSNQPQHF. CDR3 bases: TGTGCCAGCACCCCGGACGGTAGCAATCAGCCCCAGCATTTT.

The chain employs TRBV6-1 and TRBJ1-6; possibly TRBD1 for D (5 bases). CDR1 and CDR2 from the germline V gene are MNHNS and SASEGT. This CDR3 is built from 17 residues. V was cut by 2 bases and J by 6 bases, with 17 bases left in between. CDR3 bases: TGTGCCAGCAGTGAATGGGCAGGGTCGGTTCGTAATTCACCCCTCCACTTT. Its protein product is CASSEWAGSVRNSPLHF.

The rearrangement links TRBV10-1 to TRBJ2-2, with D maybe TRBD2 (5 bases). V gave up 3 bases and J gave up 6 bases, with 14 bases separating them. Germline CDR1 is WNHNN and CDR2 is SYGVQD (reference sequence). The CDR3 contains 15 residues. CDR3 amino acids: CASSDGVALAGELFF. CDR3 sequence (DNA): TGCGCCAGCAGTGACGGGGTTGCCTTGGCCGGGGAGCTGTTTTTT.

V is TRBV2 and J is TRBJ1-1; TRBD1 might be the D (6 bases). V lost 1 base to trimming and J lost 4 bases, with 19 bases between them. The CDR3 length is 17 residues. From germline, CDR1 is SNHLY and CDR2 FYNNEI. The CDR3 nucleotides read TGTGCCAGCAGTGAAGGGGTTTTAGGGGGGGCTATCACTGAAGCTTTCTTT. Protein sequence: CASSEGVLGGAITEAFF.

The J gene is TRBJ1-1, the V gene TRBV11-2, with a tentative D call TRBD1 (6 bases). Looked up from germline, CDR1 is SGHAT and CDR2 is FQNNGV. V was clipped by 5 bases and J by 2 bases, with 21 bases between them. This CDR3 contains 17 residues. The CDR3 DNA is TGTGCCAGCAGCATACGATCTCTCCGCAGGGGAAACACTGAAGCTTTCTTT. Its protein product is CASSIRSLRRGNTEAFF.

Only a few counts were recorded for this clonotype. The genes are TRBV27 and TRBJ1-1; TRBD1 agrees at 7 bases. CDR1 and CDR2 from the germline V gene are MNHEY and SMNVEV (reference sequence). V was clipped by 2 bases and J by 7 bases; unmatched bases: 4. There are 13 residues in the CDR3. The CDR3 DNA reads as TGTGCCAGCAGTTTAGTAGGGGGCGGTGAAGCTTTCTTT. Protein sequence: CASSLVGGGEAFF.

This chain links TRBV12-3 or TRBV12-4 with TRBJ1-5; TRBD1 agrees at 9 bases. This CDR3 is 18 amino acids long. V was pared by 1 base and J by 4 bases, with 11 bases of the junction left unmatched. In DNA, the CDR3 is TGTGCCAGCAGTTTAGGGCTGGGGACAGGGTCCTTAAATCAGCCCCAGCATTTT. It translates to CASSLGLGTGSLNQPQHF.

The chain employs TRBV5-1 and TRBJ2-1, with 11 nucleotides matching TRBD2. Germline values: CDR1 SGHRS, CDR2 YFSETQ. V lost 0 bases, J lost 5 bases, and 4 bases stayed unmatched. This CDR3 is built from 16 residues. In nucleotides, the CDR3 is TGCGCCAGCAGCTTGGAGGGTAGCGGGGGGGACAATGAGCAGTTCTTC. Translation: CASSLEGSGGDNEQFF. The full variable domain, with the rest looked up from reference TRBV5-1 and TRBJ2-1, is KAGVTQTPRYLIKTRGQQVTLSCSPISGHRSVSWYQQTPGQGLQFLFEYFSETQRNKGNFPGRFSGRQFSNSRSEMNVSTLELGDSALYLCASSLEGSGGDNEQFFGPGTRLTVL.

V usage is TRBV24-1 and J usage is TRBJ2-1, with D possibly matching TRBD1 (5 bases). Trimming shortened V by 4 bases and J by 0 bases, and 15 bases separated the two germline ends. Germline V gene sequence: CDR1 KGHDR, CDR2 SFDVKD. This CDR3 contains 17 residues. CDR3 loop: CATSDSDTRSSYNEQFF. The CDR3 nucleotides are TGTGCCACCAGTGACTCGGACACCCGAAGCTCCTACAATGAGCAGTTCTTC.

About this clonotype itself: The germline gene is not matched at one end of the junction; a read error may be the cause. The chain couples TRBV20-1 to TRBJ2-1, with a possible D match to TRBD2 (6 bases). Germline lookup yields CDR1 DFQATT and CDR2 SNEGSKA (reference sequence). The CDR3 contains 13 residues. The CDR3 loop reads CSAREPAGLEQFF. The CDR3 bases are TGCAGTGCCAGAGAGCCGGCGGGACTTGAGCAGTTCTTC.

The sample holds a few counts of this clonotype. CDR3 DNA: TGTGCCAGTTCGGGTAGGGACAGCTACGAGCAGTACTTC. Amino acids: CASSGRDSYEQYF. This chain joins TRBV6-1 and TRBJ2-7; 7 bases agree with TRBD1. V lost 9 bases and J lost 3; bases outside the gene matches: 8. CDR1 MNHNS and CDR2 SASEGT come from the germline V gene. The CDR3 consists of 13 residues.

The chain combines TRBV20-1 with TRBJ2-6; D remains unclear. The ends were cut back, 0 bases at V and 1 base at J, with 4 bases in the middle. Per the germline V gene, CDR1 is DFQATT and CDR2 is SNEGSKA (reference sequence). CDR3 length: 14 amino acids. The CDR3 DNA reads TGCAGTGCTAGAGATACATCTGGGGCCAACGTCCTGACTTTC. Protein sequence: CSARDTSGANVLTF.

The CDR3 DNA reads as TGTGCCAGTCGAGCGGGAGGGCGTTATGAGCAGTTCTTC. Residues: CASRAGGRYEQFF. This chain uses TRBV19 with TRBJ2-1; TRBD2 matches at 10 bases. J lost 8 bases, V lost 8 bases, and 6 bases had no gene match. The CDR3 covers 13 residues. Per the germline V gene, CDR1 is LNHDA and CDR2 is SQIVND (reference sequence).

The chain uses TRBV19 and TRBJ2-7; 7 positions match TRBD1. CDR1 is LNHDA and CDR2 is SQIVND in the germline V gene (reference sequence). This CDR3 has 13 residues. J was trimmed by 4 bases and V by 4 bases; bases with no gene match: 4. The CDR3 bases are TGTGCCAGTAGTACGAGACAGGGTTACGAGCAGTACTTC. Protein: CASSTRQGYEQYF.

The chain links TRBV5-1 to TRBJ1-1; weak D call: TRBD1 (6 bases). Trimming cost V 1 base and J 3 bases, with 13 bases left between them. The CDR3 runs to 15 residues. Germline CDR1 is SGHRS and CDR2 is YFSETQ. The chain's CDR3 is CASSLWGAGDTEAFF. CDR3 DNA sequence: TGCGCCAGCAGCTTGTGGGGGGCAGGGGACACTGAAGCTTTCTTT.

The chain is built from TRBV2 and TRBJ1-5; possibly TRBD1 for D (5 bases). The CDR3 covers 14 residues. The V gene's germline CDR1 is SNHLY and CDR2 FYNNEI. V was pared by 4 bases and J by 1 base, with 8 bases between. The CDR3 region has the DNA TGTGCCAGCAGTGTGTGGGACAGCAATCAGCCCCAGCATTTT. This encodes CASSVWDSNQPQHF.

This clonotype was observed a few times. The genes are TRBV5-8 and TRBJ2-5, with D perhaps TRBD2 (6 bases). CDR1 is SGHTS, CDR2 YDEGEE, per germline. This CDR3 spans 15 amino acids. V was cut by 3 bases and J by 5 bases, with 17 bases left in between. CDR3 nucleotide sequence: TGTGCCAGCAGCTGGCCGGGAGTCACAGCGGAGACCCAGTACTTC. This translates into CASSWPGVTAETQYF.

The chain joins TRBV16 to TRBJ1-1; no firm D call. V lost 3 bases and J lost 4, with 12 bases in between. In germline, CDR1 is KGHSY, CDR2 FQNENV. The CDR3 runs 14 residues. CDR3 sequence reads: CASSHGLVFTEAFF. The CDR3 coding sequence is TGTGCCAGCAGCCATGGGTTGGTATTCACTGAAGCTTTCTTT.

V gene TRBV7-8 combines with J gene TRBJ2-2; 8 bases are shared with TRBD1. The J segment lost 6 bases and the V segment lost 8 bases, leaving 11 bases of the junction unmatched. This CDR3 is built from 15 residues. The germline V gene encodes CDR1 SGHVS and CDR2 FQNEAQ. The CDR3 coding sequence is TGTGCCAGCGCCTGGACAGGGACGGGACCCGGGGAGCTGTTTTTT. Its protein product is CASAWTGTGPGELFF.

This clonotype has more than one count but fewer than ten. The rearrangement joins TRBV18 to TRBJ2-7, with 7 positions matching TRBD2. This CDR3 has 14 amino acids. Germline values: CDR1 KGHSH, CDR2 LQKENI. V dropped 8 bases and J dropped 5; count of bases not matched to a gene: 12. CDR3 bases: TGTGCCAGCAGCCCCCGGCGGGAGCGGAACGAGCAGTACTTC. This encodes CASSPRRERNEQYF. Supplemented by reference TRBV18 and TRBJ2-7, the full variable domain reads NAGVMQNPRHLVRRRGQEARLRCSPMKGHSHVYWYRQLPEEGLKFMVYLQKENIIDESGMPKERFSAEFPKEGPSILRIQQVVRGDSAAYFCASSPRRERNEQYFGPGTRLTVT.

This clonotype was detected a few times. The rearrangement uses TRBV2 and TRBJ2-7; tentatively, D is TRBD1 (6 bases). The germline V gene encodes CDR1 SNHLY and CDR2 FYNNEI. V was shortened by 7 bases and J by 3 bases, with 16 bases between the two germline ends. This CDR3 contains 14 residues. CDR3 amino acids: CASTPSVGHYEQYF. In DNA form, the CDR3 reads TGTGCCAGCACACCGTCAGTGGGACACTACGAGCAGTACTTC.